This T cell receptor (beta chain) comes out of a study of shared clonotypes between healthy human individuals. Sequencing was performed with immunoSEQ multiplex PCR; in TCRdb, only in-frame clones are kept and a portion is missing. There are about 2.3 million clones in the sample; under 95% occur only once, and approximately 0.39% lies in the top ten. V shed 5 bases and J shed 1 base, with 11 bases lying between them. The CDR3 runs to 14 residues. Germline V CDR1 and CDR2: SEHNR, FQNEAQ (reference sequence). The chain uses TRBV7-9 and TRBJ2-5, with D unclear. This clonotype was obtained from a man aged 18 to 29 in good health. Some clones in this sample may be carry-over from other donors' samples. The sample comprised naive CD4+ T cells from PBMCs. The sample's subset: CD45RA+ positively selected. The CDR3 spells CASSQRASQETQYF. The CDR3, as DNA: TGTGCCAGCAGCCAACGGGCCTCCCAAGAGACCCAGTACTTC.